This T cell receptor delta chain derives from a study of Vδ1+ human thymocytes. This clone turned up a few times. Antigen: not known. With 4 bases clipped from V and 0 bases from J, the junction kept 17 bases outside the gene matches. CDR3 length equals 20 residues. Germline V CDR1 and CDR2: TSWWSYY, QGS. Study-level findings and limits: Thymic TRG and TRD repertoires appeared highly polyclonal, with Gaussian CDR3 length distributions.

RNA was extracted from the cells and then reverse transcribed. Pooled V-gene forward primers with one constant-region reverse primer generated the CDR3 amplicons by multiplex PCR. TCRdb redid clone calling on the multiplex PCR reads using CATT. The table shows 20,000 to 25,000 delta-chain clones, with roughly 7.3% occurring only once. Purity of the sorted Vdelta1+ thymocytes ranged from 98% to 99.6%. The genes are TRDV1 and TRDJ1; 10 positions match TRDD3. This TCR came from a child under two years old who had congenital heart surgery. The sample was Vdelta1+ gamma-delta thymocytes from the thymus. Documented subset: FACS-sorted CD3+ TCRalphabeta- TCRVdelta1+ TCRVdelta2- thymocytes. This CDR3 is CALGASLLRTGGLHTDKLIF. The CDR3 DNA is TGTGCTCTTGGGGCATCTCTCCTTCGTACTGGGGGATTGCACACCGATAAACTCATCTTT.